The 6 T cell receptor beta chains given below trace back to one sample, sequenced in a study of a mutant IDH1 vaccine in newly diagnosed glioma. The time point: week 35, safety follow-up. Vaccination comprised doses that each held 300 ug of mutant IDH1 20-mer peptide, plus topical imiquimod. No antigen is known for these receptors. This table comes from immunoSEQ multiplex PCR, and its TCRdb copy is limited to in-frame clones, with some not included. The sample has 50,000 to 65,000 clones; about 86% are singletons. The starting material was PBMCs, obtained from a glioma patient whose treatment included an IDH1 peptide vaccine. These receptors came from a man aged 35 to 55 with glioma.

Here the CDR3 DNA reads TGCGCCAGCAGCTCGGTCACAGGAACTGGAAACACCATATATTTT. This sequence encodes CASSSVTGTGNTIYF. V is TRBV5-1 and J is TRBJ1-3; a possible D gene is TRBD1 (5 bases). V was clipped by 3 bases and J by 2 bases, with 12 bases between them. The germline V gene encodes CDR1 SGHRS and CDR2 YFSETQ. This CDR3 is built from 15 residues. The full variable domain, with the rest looked up from reference TRBV5-1 and TRBJ1-3, is KAGVTQTPRYLIKTRGQQVTLSCSPISGHRSVSWYQQTPGQGLQFLFEYFSETQRNKGNFPGRFSGRQFSNSRSEMNVSTLELGDSALYLCASSSVTGTGNTIYFGEGSWLTVV.

This clone has only one observation. The chain links TRBV5-6 to TRBJ1-4; no clear D. Trimming stripped 4 bases from V and 0 bases from J, with 13 bases between. In germline, CDR1 is SGHDT, CDR2 YYEEEE. This CDR3 is 16 amino acids long. The CDR3 DNA reads TGTGCCAGCAGCCGGGCAATGAGGGCAACTAATGAAAAACTGTTTTTT. This sequence encodes CASSRAMRATNEKLFF.

The V call is TRBV6-6, the J call TRBJ1-5; no clear D. The germline gives CDR1 MNHNY, CDR2 SVGAGI (reference sequence). The CDR3 has 14 amino acids. The V end lost 7 bases, the J end lost 5 bases, and 15 bases lay between the germline ends. CDR3 sequence (DNA): TGTGCCAGCACCAGCCCCGGCATCTATCAGCCCCAGCATTTT. This gives the protein CASTSPGIYQPQHF.

This clone has just a few counts. The rearrangement links TRBV5-4 to TRBJ1-1, with D uncertain. CDR1 SGHNT and CDR2 YYREEE come from the germline V gene (reference sequence). V gave up 6 bases and J gave up 0 bases, with 12 bases separating them. This CDR3 spans 14 amino acids. As DNA, the CDR3 is TGTGCCAGCACCCTCGGCCGGATGAACACTGAAGCTTTCTTT. It is translated as CASTLGRMNTEAFF.

This sequence joins TRBV5-4 and TRBJ1-1; TRBD1 aligns across 8 bases. Losses at the gene ends were 4 bases for V and 9 bases for J; bases not matched to a gene: 11. Germline-derived CDR1 and CDR2 are SGHNT and YYREEE (reference sequence). The CDR3 contains 14 residues. CDR3 amino acids: CASSRSQGARQAFF. Here the CDR3 DNA reads TGTGCCAGCAGCAGGAGCCAGGGGGCCCGGCAAGCTTTCTTT.

The gene calls are TRBV9 and TRBJ1-5, with D unresolved. V lost 0 bases and J 0 bases, leaving 7 bases between the germline ends. The CDR3 length is 15 residues. The V gene's germline CDR1 is SGDLS and CDR2 YYNGEE. The chain's CDR3 is CASSVDSYSNQPQHF. CDR3 DNA sequence: TGTGCCAGCAGCGTAGACAGCTATAGCAATCAGCCCCAGCATTTT.